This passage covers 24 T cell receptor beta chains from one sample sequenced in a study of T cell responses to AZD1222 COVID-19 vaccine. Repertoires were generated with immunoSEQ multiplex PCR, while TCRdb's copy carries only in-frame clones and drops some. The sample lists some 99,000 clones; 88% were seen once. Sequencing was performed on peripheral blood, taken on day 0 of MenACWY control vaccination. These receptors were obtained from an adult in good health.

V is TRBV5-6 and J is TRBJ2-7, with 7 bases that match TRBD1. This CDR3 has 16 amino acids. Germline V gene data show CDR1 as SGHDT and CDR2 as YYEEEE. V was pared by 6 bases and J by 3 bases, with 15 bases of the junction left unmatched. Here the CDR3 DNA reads TGTGCCAGCACCCGACCCGGGTCAGGGGGAGACTACGAGCAGTACTTC. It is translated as CASTRPGSGGDYEQYF.

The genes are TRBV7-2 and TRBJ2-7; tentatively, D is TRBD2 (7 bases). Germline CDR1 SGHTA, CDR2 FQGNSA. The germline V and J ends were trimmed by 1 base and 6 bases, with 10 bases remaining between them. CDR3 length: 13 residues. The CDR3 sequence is CASSLVGGGEQYF. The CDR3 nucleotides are TGTGCCAGCAGCTTAGTAGGGGGGGGCGAGCAGTACTTC.

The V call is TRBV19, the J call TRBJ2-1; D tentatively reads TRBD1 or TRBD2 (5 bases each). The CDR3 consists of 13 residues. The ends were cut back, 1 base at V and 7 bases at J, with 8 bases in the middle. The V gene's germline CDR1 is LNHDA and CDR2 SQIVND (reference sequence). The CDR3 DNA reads TGTGCCAGTAGTATAGGGGGACCGAATGAGCAGTTCTTC. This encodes CASSIGGPNEQFF.

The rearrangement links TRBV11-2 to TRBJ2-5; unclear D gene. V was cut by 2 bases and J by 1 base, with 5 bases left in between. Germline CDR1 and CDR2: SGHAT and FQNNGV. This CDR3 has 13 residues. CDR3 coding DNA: TGTGCCAGCAGCTTATCGGTCCAAGAGACCCAGTACTTC. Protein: CASSLSVQETQYF.

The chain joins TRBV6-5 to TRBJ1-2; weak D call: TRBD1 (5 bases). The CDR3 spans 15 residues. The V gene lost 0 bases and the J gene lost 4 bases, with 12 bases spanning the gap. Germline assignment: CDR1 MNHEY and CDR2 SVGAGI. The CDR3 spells CASSYSQGTSYGYTF. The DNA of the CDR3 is TGTGCCAGCAGTTACTCCCAGGGTACGAGCTATGGCTACACCTTC.

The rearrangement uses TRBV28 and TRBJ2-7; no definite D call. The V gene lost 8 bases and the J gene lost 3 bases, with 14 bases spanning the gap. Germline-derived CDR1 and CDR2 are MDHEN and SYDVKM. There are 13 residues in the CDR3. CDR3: CASGGVVGYEQYF. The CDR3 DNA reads TGTGCCAGCGGTGGGGTAGTCGGCTACGAGCAGTACTTC.

CDR3: CASSISMTGSYEQYF. The CDR3 DNA reads TGTGCCAGTAGTATTTCAATGACTGGTTCCTACGAGCAGTACTTC. V and J are TRBV19 and TRBJ2-7; D uncertain. V lost 3 bases, J lost 1 base, and 13 bases lay in between. The CDR3 extends over 15 amino acids. Germline V gene lookup returns CDR1 LNHDA and CDR2 SQIVND (reference sequence). Full variable domain (remainder filled in from reference TRBV19 and TRBJ2-7): DGGITQSPKYLFRKEGQNVTLSCEQNLNHDAMYWYRQDPGQGLRLIYYSQIVNDFQKGDIAEGYSVSREKKESFPLTVTSAQKNPTAFYLCASSISMTGSYEQYFGPGTRLTVT.

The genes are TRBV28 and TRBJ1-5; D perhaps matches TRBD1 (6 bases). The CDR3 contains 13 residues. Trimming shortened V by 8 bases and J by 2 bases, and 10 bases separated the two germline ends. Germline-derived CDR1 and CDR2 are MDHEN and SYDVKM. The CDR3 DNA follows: TGTGCCAGCCTGGACAGCCGCAATCAGCCCCAGCATTTT. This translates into CASLDSRNQPQHF.

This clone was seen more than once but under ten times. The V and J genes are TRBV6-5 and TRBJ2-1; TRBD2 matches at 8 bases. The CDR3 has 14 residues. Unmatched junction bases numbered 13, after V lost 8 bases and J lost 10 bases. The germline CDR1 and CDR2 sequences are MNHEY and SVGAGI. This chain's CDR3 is CASQREPPVGEQFF. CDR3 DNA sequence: TGTGCCAGCCAGCGGGAGCCCCCGGTAGGAGAGCAGTTCTTC.

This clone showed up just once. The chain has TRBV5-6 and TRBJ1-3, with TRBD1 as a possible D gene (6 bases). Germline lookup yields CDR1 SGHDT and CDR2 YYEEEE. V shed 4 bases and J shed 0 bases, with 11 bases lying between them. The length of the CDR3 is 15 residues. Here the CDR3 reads CASSRTDPSGNTIYF. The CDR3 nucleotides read TGTGCCAGCAGCAGGACAGACCCCTCTGGAAACACCATATATTTT.

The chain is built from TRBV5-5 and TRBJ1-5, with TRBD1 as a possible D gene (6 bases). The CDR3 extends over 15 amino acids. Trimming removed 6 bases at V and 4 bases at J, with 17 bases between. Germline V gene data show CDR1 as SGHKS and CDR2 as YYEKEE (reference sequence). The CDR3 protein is CASNPTGATNQPQHF. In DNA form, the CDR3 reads TGTGCCAGCAACCCCACGGGGGCGACGAATCAGCCCCAGCATTTT.

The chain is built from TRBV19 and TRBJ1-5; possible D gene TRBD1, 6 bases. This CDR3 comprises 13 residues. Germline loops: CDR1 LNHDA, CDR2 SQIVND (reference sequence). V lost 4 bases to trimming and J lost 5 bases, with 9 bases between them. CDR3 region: CASSTRGDQPQHF. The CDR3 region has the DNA TGTGCCAGTAGTACCAGGGGAGATCAGCCCCAGCATTTT.

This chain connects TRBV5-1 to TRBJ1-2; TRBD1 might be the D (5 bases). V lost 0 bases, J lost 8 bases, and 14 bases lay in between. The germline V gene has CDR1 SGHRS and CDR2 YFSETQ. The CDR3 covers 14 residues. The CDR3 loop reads CASSLDVDRSGYTF. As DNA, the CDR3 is TGCGCCAGCAGCTTGGACGTTGACAGAAGCGGCTACACCTTC.

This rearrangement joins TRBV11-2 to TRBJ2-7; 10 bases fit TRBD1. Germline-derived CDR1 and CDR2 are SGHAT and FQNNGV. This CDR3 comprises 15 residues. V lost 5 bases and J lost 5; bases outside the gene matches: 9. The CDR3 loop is CASSVQGQGGNEQYF. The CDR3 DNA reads TGTGCCAGCAGCGTCCAAGGACAGGGGGGTAACGAGCAGTACTTC.

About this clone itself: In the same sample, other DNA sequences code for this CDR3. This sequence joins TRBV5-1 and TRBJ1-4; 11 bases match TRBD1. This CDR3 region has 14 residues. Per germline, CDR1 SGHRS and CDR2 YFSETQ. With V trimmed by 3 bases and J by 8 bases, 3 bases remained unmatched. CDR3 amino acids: CASSSGQGGEKLFF. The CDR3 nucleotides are TGCGCCAGCAGCTCGGGACAGGGGGGCGAAAAACTGTTTTTT.

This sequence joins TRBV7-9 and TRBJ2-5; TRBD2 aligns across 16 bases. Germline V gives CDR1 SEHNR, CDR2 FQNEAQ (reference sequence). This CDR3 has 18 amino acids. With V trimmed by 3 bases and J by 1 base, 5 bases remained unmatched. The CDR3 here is CASSFPGLAGGPQETQYF. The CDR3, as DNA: TGTGCCAGCAGCTTTCCGGGACTAGCGGGAGGGCCCCAAGAGACCCAGTACTTC.

CDR3 sequence (DNA): TGTGCCAGCAGTGAAGGGACAGGGCGATATGGCTACACCTTC. Protein product: CASSEGTGRYGYTF. The gene calls are TRBV2 and TRBJ1-2, with 8 positions matching TRBD1. The length of the CDR3 is 14 residues. Trimming at V came to 1 base and at J to 5 bases, leaving 3 bases not matched to a gene. Germline V CDR1 and CDR2: SNHLY, FYNNEI.

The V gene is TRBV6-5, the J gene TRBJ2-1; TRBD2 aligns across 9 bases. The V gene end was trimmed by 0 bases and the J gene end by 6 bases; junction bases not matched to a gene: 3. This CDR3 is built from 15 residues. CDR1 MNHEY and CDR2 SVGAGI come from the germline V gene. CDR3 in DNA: TGTGCCAGCAGTTACTCGGCGGGGGGGCTCAATGAGCAGTTCTTC. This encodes CASSYSAGGLNEQFF.

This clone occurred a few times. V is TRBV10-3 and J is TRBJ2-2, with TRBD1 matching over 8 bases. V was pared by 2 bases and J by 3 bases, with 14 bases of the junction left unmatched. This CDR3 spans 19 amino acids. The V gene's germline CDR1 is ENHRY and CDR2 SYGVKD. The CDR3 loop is CAISEPNPQTGVHTGELFF. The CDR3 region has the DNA TGTGCCATCAGTGAGCCAAATCCCCAGACAGGGGTGCACACCGGGGAGCTGTTTTTT.

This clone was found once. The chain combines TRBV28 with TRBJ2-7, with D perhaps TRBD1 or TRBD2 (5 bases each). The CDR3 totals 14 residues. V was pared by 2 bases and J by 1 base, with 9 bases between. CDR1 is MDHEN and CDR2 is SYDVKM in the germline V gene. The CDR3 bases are TGTGCCAGCAGTTTACGGGGCCAGTCCTACGAGCAGTACTTC. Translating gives CASSLRGQSYEQYF.

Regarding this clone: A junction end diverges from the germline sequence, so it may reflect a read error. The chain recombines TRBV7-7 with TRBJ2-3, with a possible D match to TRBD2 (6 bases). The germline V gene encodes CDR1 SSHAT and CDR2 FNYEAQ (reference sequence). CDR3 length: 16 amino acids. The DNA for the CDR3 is TGTGCTAGCAGCTTAGCAGCGGGCGGGGCGAGTGATACGCAGTATTTT. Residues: CASSLAAGGASDTQYF. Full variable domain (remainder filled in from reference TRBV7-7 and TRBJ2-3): GAGVSQSPRYKVTKRGQDVTLRCDPISSHATLYWYQQALGQGPEFLTYFNYEAQPDKSGLPSDRFSAERPEGSISTLTIQRTEQRDSAMYRCASSLAAGGASDTQYFGPGTRLTVL.

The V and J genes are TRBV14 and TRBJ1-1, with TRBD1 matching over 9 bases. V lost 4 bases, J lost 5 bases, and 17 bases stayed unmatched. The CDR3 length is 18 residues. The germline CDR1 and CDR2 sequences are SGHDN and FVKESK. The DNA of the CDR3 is TGTGCCAGCAGCCCCACAGGTCTCCGGGACAGGGTATGGACTGAAGCTTTCTTT. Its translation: CASSPTGLRDRVWTEAFF.

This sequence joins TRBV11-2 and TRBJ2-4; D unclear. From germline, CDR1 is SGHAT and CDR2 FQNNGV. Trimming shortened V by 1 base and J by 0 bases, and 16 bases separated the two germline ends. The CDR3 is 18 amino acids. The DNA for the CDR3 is TGTGCCAGCAGCTTAGGGGATCCAGCCCAAATAGCCAAAAACATTCAGTACTTC. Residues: CASSLGDPAQIAKNIQYF.

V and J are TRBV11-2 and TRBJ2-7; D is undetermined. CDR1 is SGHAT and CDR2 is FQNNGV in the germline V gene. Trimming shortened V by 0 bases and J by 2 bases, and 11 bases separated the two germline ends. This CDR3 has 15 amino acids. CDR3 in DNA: TGTGCCAGCAGCTTAGATTCAGGTGTAACCTACGAGCAGTACTTC. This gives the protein CASSLDSGVTYEQYF.